The rows below give T cell receptor beta chains drawn from one sample of a study of shared clonotypes between healthy human individuals. Only in-frame clones appear in the TCRdb table, and some are missing; sequencing was by immunoSEQ multiplex PCR. The data show about 680,000 clones, around 73% seen once. Sequenced input: memory CD4+ T cells sorted from blood. These receptors were obtained from a woman between 25 and 40 years old in good health. Each CDR3 is given with its conserved first and last residue. Fields, in order: J gene, clone size, D gene, V gene, CDR3 protein, CDR3 DNA. The D gene is left open where the match is weak. Rows give clone size only sometimes, using once, few, many, or a class for an expanded clone.

>TRBJ2-1|NA|NA|TRBV6-5
CASSPASTSYNEQFF
TGTGCCAGCAGCCCAGCCAGCACTTCCTACAATGAGCAGTTCTTC
>TRBJ2-5|NA|NA|TRBV2
CASGREETQYF
TGTGCCAGCGGGAGAGAAGAGACCCAGTACTTC
>TRBJ1-1|NA|NA|TRBV29-1
CSVEGGAEAFF
TGCAGCGTTGAAGGGGGCGCTGAAGCTTTCTTT
>TRBJ2-5|NA|NA|TRBV28
CASMGSSQETQYF
TGTGCCAGCATGGGCAGCTCACAAGAGACCCAGTACTTC
>TRBJ2-1|NA|TRBD2|TRBV28
CASSETSGYNEQFF
TGTGCCAGCAGTGAAACTAGCGGTTACAATGAGCAGTTCTTC
>TRBJ2-3|NA|TRBD1|TRBV7-6
CASKQGAWRSTDTQYF
TGTGCCAGCAAACAGGGGGCTTGGAGGAGCACAGATACGCAGTATTTT
>TRBJ1-3|NA|NA|TRBV7-2
CASSLREGSGNTIYF
TGTGCCAGCAGCTTAAGGGAAGGTTCTGGAAACACCATATATTTT
>TRBJ2-3|NA|TRBD2|TRBV13
CASSLGGFAGVVTDTQYF
TGTGCCAGCAGCTTAGGGGGATTTGCGGGAGTAGTCACAGATACGCAGTATTTT
>TRBJ2-1|NA|NA|TRBV7-2
CASSSYLDAEQFF
TGTGCCAGCAGCTCATACCTAGACGCTGAGCAGTTCTTC
>TRBJ1-5|NA|TRBD1|TRBV5-1
CASSPDPMGTGGQPQHF
TGCGCCAGCAGCCCGGACCCAATGGGGACAGGGGGGCAGCCCCAGCATTTT
>TRBJ2-6|NA|NA|TRBV5-4
CASSWGLSGANVLTF
TGTGCCAGCAGCTGGGGCCTCTCTGGGGCCAACGTCCTGACTTTC
>TRBJ1-5|NA|NA|TRBV2
CASSGRDNQPQHF
TGTGCCAGCAGTGGGCGGGACAATCAGCCCCAGCATTTT
>TRBJ2-7|NA|TRBD1|TRBV5-1
CASSVVQGVNEQYF
TGCGCCAGCAGCGTGGTACAGGGGGTAAACGAGCAGTACTTC
>TRBJ2-7|NA|NA|TRBV2
CASSLDGGVGEQYF
TGTGCCAGCAGCCTAGACGGGGGAGTCGGAGAGCAGTACTTC
>TRBJ2-2|NA|NA|TRBV9
CASSQVLAGTGELFF
TGTGCCAGCAGCCAGGTACTAGCTGGCACCGGGGAGCTGTTTTTT
>TRBJ2-4|NA|TRBD1|TRBV18
CASSPGTGLHIQYF
TGTGCCAGCTCACCTGGGACAGGGCTTCACATTCAGTACTTC
>TRBJ1-5|NA|NA|TRBV7-8
CASSLWDGNNQPQHF
TGTGCCAGCAGCCTATGGGACGGTAACAATCAGCCCCAGCATTTT
>TRBJ2-5|NA|TRBD1|TRBV14
CASSLNFDRVETQYF
TGTGCCAGCAGCCTAAACTTCGACAGGGTAGAGACCCAGTACTTC
>TRBJ1-2|NA|NA|TRBV30
CAWNLNPGTESF
TGTGCCTGGAACCTCAATCCCGGGACGGAATCCTTC
>TRBJ2-1|NA|NA|TRBV5-1
CASSLGQYNEQFF
TGCGCCAGCAGCTTGGGACAGTACAATGAGCAGTTCTTC
>TRBJ2-7|few|TRBD1|TRBV2
CASSQQGENYEQYF
TGTGCCAGCAGCCAACAGGGGGAGAACTACGAGCAGTACTTC
>TRBJ1-1|NA|NA|TRBV2
CASSEMAASNTEAFF
TGTGCCAGCAGTGAAATGGCAGCCAGTAACACTGAAGCTTTCTTT
>TRBJ1-5|NA|TRBD1|TRBV6-5
CASSYSYRTGNQPQHF
TGTGCCAGCAGTTACTCGTATCGGACAGGAAATCAGCCCCAGCATTTT
>TRBJ2-1|NA|NA|TRBV5-4
CASSLTKYEQFF
TGTGCCAGCAGCCTGACTAAGTATGAGCAGTTCTTC